Given below is one TCR beta chain in context. Its antigen is not identified. These data originate in a study of identifying expanded T cells in peripheral blood. Study results and caveats: Technical replicates showed about 1.1 changed clones; two weeks 15 to 20; four weeks 19. Approximately 2-week clone count variance significantly increased as total template count grew.

The method was immunoSEQ multiplex PCR; TCRdb's version includes in-frame clones alone and lacks a portion of them. Of 100,000 to 150,000 clones listed, 86% were seen once; the top ten hold about 8%. No infections or other immune events were documented during collection. The CDR3 has 13 amino acids. The V gene lost 1 base and the J gene lost 5 bases, with 8 bases spanning the gap. Germline CDR1 is LGHNT and CDR2 is FRNRAP. The source material was blood. The TCR was taken from a person aged 18 to 75 in good health. The chain joins TRBV12-5 to TRBJ1-2; D gene uncertain. The CDR3 DNA sequence: TGTGCTAGTGGTTTGGGCAGGAATTATGGCTACACCTTC. Translating gives CASGLGRNYGYTF.